One sample yielded the 30 T cell receptor beta chains listed below, sequenced in a study of Ad26.COV2.S vaccination and SARS-CoV-2 variants. Libraries were prepared by immunoSEQ multiplex PCR; TCRdb keeps only in-frame clonotypes and omits some of them. The sample includes hundreds of thousands of clones, 88% of them seen just once. Indicated treatment: over 15 received Ad26.COV2.S at low or high dose, single or two shots; about 5 received placebo; per-sample allocation not given. Day 63 after the first vaccine or placebo injection was the time point for sampling. Sequences were derived from peripheral blood, sampled in a trial of Ad26.COV2.S vaccine versus placebo. The receptors were gathered from a person aged 18-65 years who received the Ad26.COV2.S COVID-19 vaccine or a placebo.

This rearrangement joins TRBV7-3 to TRBJ2-1; 11 nucleotides align to TRBD2. The CDR3 is made up of 15 amino acids. Losses at the gene ends were 5 bases for V and 3 bases for J; bases not matched to a gene: 3. CDR1 is SGHTA, CDR2 FQGTGA, per germline. CDR3 loop: CASSLSGRDYNEQFF. In DNA form, the CDR3 reads TGTGCCAGCAGCCTTAGCGGGAGGGACTACAATGAGCAGTTCTTC.

The chain carries TRBV15 and TRBJ2-3; TRBD2 might be the D (7 bases). CDR1 LNHNV and CDR2 YYDKDF come from the germline V gene (reference sequence). This CDR3 region has 16 residues. The V end lost 2 bases, the J end lost 0 bases, and 12 bases lay between the germline ends. The CDR3 region is CATSRFAGASTDTQYF. The CDR3 nucleotides are TGTGCCACCAGCAGATTTGCGGGGGCTAGCACAGATACGCAGTATTTT.

With respect to this clone: Compared with germline, one end of the junction differs, possibly owing to a read error. Other DNA sequences in this specimen translate into the identical CDR3. This chain joins TRBV4-1 and TRBJ2-6, with D uncertain. The CDR3 totals 16 residues. Germline CDR1 is MGHRA and CDR2 is YSYEKL. CDR3: CASSQDIGSGANVLTF. CDR3 coding DNA: TGCGCCAGCAGTCAAGATATAGGTTCCGGGGCCAACGTCCTGACTTTC.

The rearrangement uses TRBV20-1 and TRBJ2-7; 7 positions match TRBD2. The germline V gene has CDR1 DFQATT and CDR2 SNEGSKA (reference sequence). The CDR3 is 13 amino acids. V trimming: 3 bases; J trimming: 3 bases; junction bases outside the gene matches: 5. In DNA, the CDR3 is TGCAGTGCTAGTTCTAGGACTAGCTACGAGCAGTACTTC. It translates to CSASSRTSYEQYF.

This clone was counted between two and nine times. This sequence joins TRBV6-5 and TRBJ1-2, with D unresolved. Looked up from germline, CDR1 is MNHEY and CDR2 is SVGAGI. The length of the CDR3 is 12 residues. The V end was cut by 7 bases, the J end by 5 bases, with 11 bases between. CDR3 sequence: CASNGGEYGYTF. The CDR3 DNA follows: TGTGCCAGCAACGGCGGAGAGTATGGCTACACCTTC.

The chain employs TRBV19 and TRBJ2-3; either TRBD1 or TRBD2 may fit D (6 bases each). The CDR3 has 17 amino acids. Germline-derived CDR1 and CDR2 are LNHDA and SQIVND (reference sequence). The germline V and J ends were trimmed by 3 bases and 2 bases, with 18 bases remaining between them. The CDR3 nucleotides read TGTGCCAGTAGTATCTCATCAATCGGGGGCTCCACAGATACGCAGTATTTT. Amino acids: CASSISSIGGSTDTQYF.

The CDR3 DNA is TGTGCCAGCAGCACAGGACAGGGGAATCAGCCCCAGCATTTT. Protein sequence: CASSTGQGNQPQHF. The chain employs TRBV5-8 and TRBJ1-5, with 9 bases lining up with TRBD1. The CDR3 has 14 residues. Germline loops: CDR1 SGHTS, CDR2 YDEGEE. Trimming took 4 bases from V and 4 from J; bases not matched to a gene: 3.

The rearrangement joins TRBV9 to TRBJ1-4, with 9 bases matching TRBD1. V lost 4 bases and J lost 8; bases outside the gene matches: 3. Looked up from germline, CDR1 is SGDLS and CDR2 is YYNGEE. This CDR3 is built from 13 residues. Here the CDR3 reads CASSYGTGEKLFF. The DNA of the CDR3 is TGTGCCAGCAGCTACGGGACAGGGGAAAAACTGTTTTTT.

The chain uses TRBV9 and TRBJ1-2, with TRBD1 identical over 7 bases. The CDR3 spans 15 residues. CDR1 is SGDLS and CDR2 is YYNGEE in the germline V gene. With 4 bases clipped from V and 5 bases from J, the junction kept 11 bases outside the gene matches. The CDR3 region has the DNA TGTGCCAGCAGCCCCCGGGGACAGCAATGGTATGGCTACACCTTC. This gives the protein CASSPRGQQWYGYTF. Full variable domain (outside the CDR3, taken from reference TRBV9 and TRBJ1-2): DSGVTQTPKHLITATGQRVTLRCSPRSGDLSVYWYQQSLDQGLQFLIQYYNGEERAKGNILERFSAQQFPDLHSELNLSSLELGDSALYFCASSPRGQQWYGYTFGSGTRLTVV.

This chain joins TRBV3-1 (or the pseudogene TRBV3-2) and TRBJ2-3; TRBD1 matches at 8 bases. Germline trimming cut 6 bases from V and 9 bases from J; bases unmatched to any gene: 8. The CDR3 consists of 13 residues. Germline V gene lookup returns CDR1 LGHDT and CDR2 YNNKEL (reference sequence). As DNA, the CDR3 is TGTGCCAGCAGAGATTACCGGGACAGGACGCAGTATTTT. This codes for CASRDYRDRTQYF.

The V gene is TRBV30, the J gene TRBJ2-5, with 15 bases that match TRBD2. The CDR3 length is 16 residues. Germline CDR1 reads GTSNPN; CDR2 reads SVGIG (reference sequence). Trimming removed 4 bases from V and 2 bases from J; junction bases left unmatched: 5. The CDR3 DNA follows: TGTGCCTGGACGGGACTAGCGGGGGGCTATCAAGAGACCCAGTACTTC. Translating gives CAWTGLAGGYQETQYF.

The chain links TRBV28 to TRBJ1-5; no definite D call. The CDR3 spans 17 residues. CDR1 and CDR2 (germline): MDHEN, SYDVKM. Trimming shortened V by 3 bases and J by 0 bases, and 15 bases separated the two germline ends. The CDR3 sequence: CASSFLDSGYSNQPQHF. Here the CDR3 DNA reads TGTGCCAGCAGTTTTTTGGACTCCGGTTATAGCAATCAGCCCCAGCATTTT.

The J gene is TRBJ1-5, the V gene TRBV9, with a tentative D call TRBD1 (5 bases). Between the trimmed V and J ends, which lost 5 bases and 0 bases, there was a span of 12 bases. The CDR3 runs 15 residues. In germline, CDR1 is SGDLS, CDR2 YYNGEE. CDR3 sequence reads: CASSPDRYSNQPQHF. CDR3 sequence (DNA): TGTGCCAGCAGTCCAGACAGATATAGCAATCAGCCCCAGCATTTT.

V gene TRBV27 combines with J gene TRBJ1-5; unclear D gene. The V and J ends lost 3 bases and 7 bases respectively, with 10 bases between them. This CDR3 spans 13 amino acids. Germline CDR1 reads MNHEY; CDR2 reads SMNVEV (reference sequence). The CDR3: CASSLITGQPQHF. The CDR3 DNA is TGTGCCAGCAGTTTGATAACGGGCCAGCCCCAGCATTTT.

As for this clone: Other DNA sequences in this specimen translate into the identical CDR3. The chain recombines TRBV28 with TRBJ2-7; no definite D call. The CDR3 loop spans 13 amino acids. Germline V gene sequence: CDR1 MDHEN, CDR2 SYDVKM. With 1 base removed from V and 2 bases from J, the gap between germline ends came to 6 bases. CDR3 DNA sequence: TGTGCCAGCAGTTTATCAGGTCCCTACGAGCAGTACTTC. It is translated as CASSLSGPYEQYF.

In its sample, this clone ranks as medium-sized. V usage is TRBV7-3 and J usage is TRBJ1-1; 8 bases match TRBD1. The CDR3 is made up of 16 amino acids. V lost 5 bases, J lost 1 base, and 9 bases stayed unmatched. CDR1 is SGHTA, CDR2 FQGTGA, per germline. CDR3 protein: CASSLYWTGRNTEAFF. In nucleotides, the CDR3 is TGTGCCAGCAGCCTCTATTGGACAGGGCGGAACACTGAAGCTTTCTTT.

The chain is built from TRBV6-5 and TRBJ2-1; D gene ambiguous. CDR3 size: 12 residues. V was clipped by 4 bases and J by 5 bases, with 6 bases between them. Germline V gene data show CDR1 as MNHEY and CDR2 as SVGAGI. The CDR3 sequence: CASSWADNEQFF. The CDR3 bases are TGTGCCAGCAGTTGGGCGGACAATGAGCAGTTCTTC.

This clone was picked up one time. The V and J genes are TRBV15 and TRBJ2-5; tentatively, D is TRBD1 (6 bases). V lost 5 bases to trimming and J lost 4 bases, with 14 bases between them. CDR3 length equals 14 residues. Germline V gene data show CDR1 as LNHNV and CDR2 as YYDKDF (reference sequence). The chain's CDR3 is CATSVQGFGETQYF. The CDR3 region has the DNA TGTGCCACCAGCGTACAGGGCTTTGGAGAGACCCAGTACTTC. Based on the CDR3 plus reference TRBV15 and TRBJ2-5, the full variable domain is DAMVIQNPRYQVTQFGKPVTLSCSQTLNHNVMYWYQQKSSQAPKLLFHYYDKDFNNEADTPDNFQSRRPNTSFCFLDIRSPGLGDTAMYLCATSVQGFGETQYFGPGTRLLVL.

The rearrangement uses TRBV5-5 and TRBJ1-1; D gene ambiguous. V lost 4 bases and J 4 bases, leaving 11 bases between the germline ends. This CDR3 region has 13 residues. Germline V gene lookup returns CDR1 SGHKS and CDR2 YYEKEE (reference sequence). In DNA, the CDR3 is TGTGCCAGCAGCCTCCCCGACATCACTGAAGCTTTCTTT. It codes for CASSLPDITEAFF.

V gene TRBV9 combines with J gene TRBJ2-4, with D maybe TRBD1 (5 bases). CDR1 and CDR2 from the germline V gene are SGDLS and YYNGEE. V shed 4 bases and J shed 6 bases, with 20 bases lying between them. CDR3 size: 16 residues. The CDR3 DNA reads as TGTGCCAGCAGCCCCAAGTCACAGGCTAACTCAAACATTCAGTACTTC. Translated, it gives CASSPKSQANSNIQYF.

In this sample, this clone turned up many times. The V call is TRBV18, the J call TRBJ2-7; TRBD2 agrees at 13 bases. V lost 3 bases, J lost 4 bases, and 6 bases stayed unmatched. This CDR3 is built from 16 residues. CDR1 is KGHSH, CDR2 LQKENI, per germline. CDR3 region: CASSPQGLAGDYEQYF. The CDR3 coding sequence is TGTGCCAGCTCACCTCAAGGACTAGCGGGGGATTACGAGCAGTACTTC.

V gene TRBV7-9 combines with J gene TRBJ2-3; the D gene is possibly TRBD1 (6 bases). Looked up from germline, CDR1 is SEHNR and CDR2 is FQNEAQ (reference sequence). Between the trimmed V and J ends, which lost 4 bases and 0 bases, there was a span of 8 bases. The CDR3 sequence is 14 residues long. CDR3 in amino acids: CASSSRGSTDTQYF. The CDR3 nucleotides read TGTGCCAGCAGCTCCAGGGGTAGCACAGATACGCAGTATTTT.

This chain joins TRBV6-1 and TRBJ2-2; TRBD1 agrees at 7 bases. CDR1 and CDR2 (germline): MNHNS, SASEGT. This CDR3 spans 15 amino acids. V gave up 2 bases and J gave up 7 bases; unmatched junction bases: 7. This CDR3 reads CASSEQQGGGGELFF. In DNA, the CDR3 is TGTGCCAGCAGTGAACAGCAAGGGGGCGGCGGGGAGCTGTTTTTT.

This chain uses TRBV5-4 with TRBJ1-5, with D tentatively TRBD1 (5 bases). Germline CDR1 and CDR2: SGHNT and YYREEE (reference sequence). This CDR3 region has 14 residues. V dropped 1 base and J dropped 5 bases, with 10 bases sitting between them. CDR3 bases: TGTGCCAGCAGCTTGTGGGGACCGGATCAGCCCCAGCATTTT. Its translation is CASSLWGPDQPQHF.

V and J are TRBV5-1 and TRBJ2-7; D is ambiguous. Looked up from germline, CDR1 is SGHRS and CDR2 is YFSETQ. CDR3 size: 14 residues. Trimming cost V 0 bases and J 7 bases, with 14 bases left between them. As DNA, the CDR3 is TGCGCCAGCAGCTTGGATGGCGGCCTAGGTGAGCAGTACTTC. It translates to CASSLDGGLGEQYF.

The chain has TRBV6-5 and TRBJ2-2; D remains ambiguous. Trimming pared 7 bases from V and 3 bases from J, leaving 12 bases between. CDR3 size: 14 residues. Germline loops: CDR1 MNHEY, CDR2 SVGAGI. CDR3 DNA sequence: TGTGCCAGCAAAACCCACTCAGACACCGGGGAGCTGTTTTTT. This encodes CASKTHSDTGELFF.

This chain connects TRBV28 to TRBJ1-5, with 8 bases identical to TRBD1. This CDR3 is built from 15 residues. The germline gives CDR1 MDHEN, CDR2 SYDVKM. The ends lost 7 bases at V and 2 bases at J; junction bases unmatched: 7. CDR3 coding DNA: TGTGCCAGCAAAGTACAGGGGGTTGGCAATCAGCCCCAGCATTTT. This encodes CASKVQGVGNQPQHF.

The chain is built from TRBV7-9 and TRBJ1-4; D might be TRBD1 (5 bases). The V end was cut by 10 bases, the J end by 5 bases, with 14 bases between. Germline CDR1 SEHNR, CDR2 FQNEAQ (reference sequence). CDR3 length: 13 residues. The CDR3 DNA follows: TGTGCCACCCCAAGGGAGGGGAATGAAAAACTGTTTTTT. This encodes CATPREGNEKLFF.

This chain joins TRBV6-5 and TRBJ1-2; 7 positions agree with TRBD1. The CDR3 is made up of 14 amino acids. The V segment lost 6 bases and the J segment 5 bases; nucleotides outside the gene matches: 9. Germline V gene lookup returns CDR1 MNHEY and CDR2 SVGAGI. Here the CDR3 DNA reads TGTGCCAGCAGAGACAGGGCCCGCGGTTATGGCTACACCTTC. Protein product: CASRDRARGYGYTF.

This chain joins TRBV19 and TRBJ2-3; D possibly corresponds to TRBD1 (6 bases). The CDR3 is made up of 15 amino acids. Germline assignment: CDR1 LNHDA and CDR2 SQIVND (reference sequence). Trimming shortened V by 6 bases and J by 0 bases, and 13 bases separated the two germline ends. CDR3 region: CASSLAQGSTDTQYF. CDR3 sequence (DNA): TGTGCCAGTAGCCTAGCTCAGGGGAGCACAGATACGCAGTATTTT.